This T cell receptor beta chain was obtained from a study of T cells in Graves' hyperthyroidism and ophthalmopathy. Amplification targeted TCR beta CDR3 regions from RNA transcripts. A first-round RT-PCR of the TCR CDR3 used the HTBI primer set. TCRdb itself ran the multiplex PCR reads through MiXCR, one entry per CDR3 protein. The sample lists a few hundred thousand distinct CDR3 sequences; about 18% were seen once. Looked up from germline, CDR1 is MNHNS and CDR2 is SASEGT. The CDR3 consists of 14 residues. The germline V and J ends were trimmed by 5 bases and 5 bases, with 15 bases remaining between them.

The origin of this receptor is a man aged 18 to 35 with Graves' ophthalmopathy. Sequenced sample: blood. The chain has TRBV6-1 and TRBJ2-5; a weak D match, TRBD2 (6 bases). The CDR3 spells CASSRTPGEETQYF. The CDR3 region has the DNA TGTGCCAGCAGTCGGACCCCGGGGGAGGAGACCCAGTACTTC.